The 16 T cell receptor beta chains reported below all come from one sample, sequenced in a study of T cell changes during pregnancy in multiple sclerosis. Generated by immunoSEQ multiplex PCR, the TCRdb table keeps only in-frame clones and is missing some. The sample lists around 130,000 clones; about 96% were seen once. Sequences were derived from peripheral blood, sampled after pregnancy. Source of these receptors: a female donor with multiple sclerosis, enrolled in a pregnancy study.

The V and J genes are TRBV2 and TRBJ2-7, with D possibly matching TRBD2 (6 bases). Trimming stripped 3 bases from V and 1 base from J, with 13 bases between. The germline CDR1 and CDR2 sequences are SNHLY and FYNNEI. This CDR3 region has 15 residues. The CDR3 DNA sequence: TGTGCCAGCAGTGAGGGGGGAGGTAGGTCCTACGAGCAGTACTTC. Its translation: CASSEGGGRSYEQYF.

This chain uses TRBV15 with TRBJ1-1; a weak D match, TRBD1 (5 bases). Between the trimmed V and J ends, which lost 0 bases and 7 bases, there was a span of 12 bases. There are 14 residues in the CDR3. Germline CDR1 and CDR2: LNHNV and YYDKDF (reference sequence). For the CDR3, the DNA is TGTGCCACCAGCAGAGATTTCGGGGGTTTTGAAGCTTTCTTT. Encoded protein: CATSRDFGGFEAFF.

The CDR3 sequence: CASSLSLGTYEQYF. The CDR3 nucleotides read TGTGCCAGCAGTTTATCCCTCGGGACCTACGAGCAGTACTTC. V usage is TRBV27 and J usage is TRBJ2-7; tentatively, D is TRBD2 (5 bases). Germline CDR1 reads MNHEY; CDR2 reads SMNVEV (reference sequence). V lost 0 bases and J lost 2, with 8 bases in between. This CDR3 has 14 residues.

This sequence joins TRBV4-2 and TRBJ1-4; D possibly corresponds to TRBD1 (5 bases). The V gene lost 6 bases and the J gene lost 6 bases, with 11 bases spanning the gap. The CDR3 extends over 13 amino acids. From germline, CDR1 is LGHNA and CDR2 YNFKEQ. CDR3 bases: TGTGCCAGCAGTCAGACAGAGTATGAAAAACTGTTTTTT. Protein product: CASSQTEYEKLFF.

The gene calls are TRBV2 and TRBJ2-1; TRBD2 matches 9 bases. The CDR3 runs to 14 residues. Germline V gene sequence: CDR1 SNHLY, CDR2 FYNNEI. V lost 6 bases, J lost 9 bases, and 9 bases stayed unmatched. CDR3 region: CASRRTGLASEQFF. The CDR3 region has the DNA TGTGCCAGCAGACGCACGGGACTAGCCTCTGAGCAGTTCTTC.

The chain is built from TRBV18 and TRBJ1-1, with D uncertain. V lost 6 bases to trimming and J lost 3 bases, with 8 bases between them. The CDR3 is made up of 12 amino acids. Germline lookup yields CDR1 KGHSH and CDR2 LQKENI. Here the CDR3 reads CASSNGYTEAFF. The CDR3 coding sequence is TGTGCCAGCTCGAACGGGTACACTGAAGCTTTCTTT.

The chain uses TRBV7-2 and TRBJ2-2; TRBD2 matches at 10 bases. The CDR3 has 14 amino acids. CDR1 and CDR2 from the germline V gene are SGHTA and FQGNSA. Trimming cost V 8 bases and J 0 bases; bases outside gene matches: 0. The CDR3 spells CASGLAANTGELFF. The CDR3 nucleotides read TGTGCCAGCGGACTAGCGGCGAACACCGGGGAGCTGTTTTTT.

The chain joins TRBV5-6 to TRBJ2-1, with D possibly matching TRBD2 (5 bases). CDR1 is SGHDT, CDR2 YYEEEE, per germline. Trimming took 4 bases from V and 8 from J, leaving 13 bases between them. This CDR3 region has 13 residues. CDR3 loop: CASSLTRAHEQFF. The CDR3, as DNA: TGTGCCAGCAGCCTTACTAGAGCCCATGAGCAGTTCTTC.

This chain links TRBV5-4 with TRBJ2-3, with a possible D match to TRBD1 (5 bases). The CDR3 has 15 residues. The ends were cut back, 4 bases at V and 6 bases at J, with 18 bases in the middle. Germline loops: CDR1 SGHNT, CDR2 YYREEE (reference sequence). The DNA for the CDR3 is TGTGCCAGCAGCGCAGGGTCTATGATTTTGGATACGCAGTATTTT. Translating gives CASSAGSMILDTQYF. Full variable domain (rest looked up from reference TRBV5-4 and TRBJ2-3): ETGVTQSPTHLIKTRGQQVTLRCSSQSGHNTVSWYQQALGQGPQFIFQYYREEENGRGNFPPRFSGLQFPNYSSELNVNALELDDSALYLCASSAGSMILDTQYFGPGTRLTVL.

This chain joins TRBV27 and TRBJ2-7, with D maybe TRBD2 (5 bases). This CDR3 has 15 amino acids. Per the germline V gene, CDR1 is MNHEY and CDR2 is SMNVEV (reference sequence). Trimming left V 4 bases short and J 2 bases short, with 15 bases between. The CDR3 DNA reads as TGTGCCAGCAGTTCACACCCCCGGGGAACCTACGAGCAGTACTTC. This encodes CASSSHPRGTYEQYF.

The CDR3 loop is CASSQTLSAYNEQFF. The CDR3 coding sequence is TGTGCCAGCAGCCAAACCCTATCGGCCTACAATGAGCAGTTCTTC. V usage is TRBV14 and J usage is TRBJ2-1; D is unclear. Trimming removed 2 bases from V and 2 bases from J, with 10 bases in between. Germline V gene sequence: CDR1 SGHDN, CDR2 FVKESK. The CDR3 sequence is 15 residues long.

The chain couples TRBV28 to TRBJ2-7; 7 bases map to TRBD2. Germline V lookup: CDR1 MDHEN, CDR2 SYDVKM. The V and J ends lost 3 bases and 6 bases, in that order; junction bases with no gene match: 5. The CDR3 is 13 residues long. The CDR3 is CASSFLGEGEQYF. The CDR3 region has the DNA TGTGCCAGCAGTTTTTTAGGGGAGGGCGAGCAGTACTTC.

The chain combines TRBV28 with TRBJ2-7; TRBD2 matches 8 bases. CDR3 length equals 15 residues. Per germline, CDR1 MDHEN and CDR2 SYDVKM. J lost 0 bases, V lost 8 bases, and 9 bases had no gene match. The CDR3 spells CASVGRLALSYEQYF. DNA of the CDR3: TGTGCCAGCGTCGGGAGACTAGCGCTCTCCTACGAGCAGTACTTC.

The chain carries TRBV6-4 and TRBJ2-2; weak D call: TRBD2 (6 bases). Germline V CDR1 and CDR2: MRHNA, SNTAGT. The CDR3 covers 20 residues. With 0 bases removed from V and 2 bases from J, the gap between germline ends came to 22 bases. CDR3 bases: TGTGCCAGCAGTGACTCGAGCACGAGGGGCGGGACTTTAAACACCGGGGAGCTGTTTTTT. It translates to CASSDSSTRGGTLNTGELFF.

For the CDR3, the DNA is TGTGCCAGCAGTGATTCAGGTTCGAACACCGGGGAGCTGTTTTTT. This codes for CASSDSGSNTGELFF. V usage is TRBV2 and J usage is TRBJ2-2; D is uncertain. Germline CDR1 is SNHLY and CDR2 is FYNNEI. V dropped 3 bases and J dropped 0 bases, with 8 bases sitting between them. The CDR3 consists of 15 residues.

V usage is TRBV29-1 and J usage is TRBJ2-3, with 7 positions matching TRBD1. The germline V gene has CDR1 SQVTM and CDR2 ANQGSEA. Germline trimming cut 6 bases from V and 8 bases from J; bases unmatched to any gene: 8. The CDR3 extends over 12 amino acids. The CDR3 bases are TGCAGCGTGGACACAGGGGCAGGTACGCAGTATTTT. It encodes CSVDTGAGTQYF.